These 19 T cell receptor beta chains were sequenced from one sample in a study of blood T cell repertoires in COVID-19. The data were produced by immunoSEQ multiplex PCR, yet TCRdb's version contains in-frame clones alone and is incomplete. The table shows over 45,000 clones, with about 76% occurring only once. The material sequenced was peripheral blood. Receptors were obtained from a woman older than 75 with active or convalescent COVID-19.

This rearrangement joins TRBV27 to TRBJ2-3; maybe TRBD1 (5 bases). With 6 bases removed from V and 2 bases from J, the gap between germline ends came to 12 bases. The CDR3 is made up of 14 amino acids. CDR1 and CDR2 from the germline V gene are MNHEY and SMNVEV (reference sequence). CDR3: CASRYRPATDTQYF. The CDR3 DNA reads TGTGCCAGCAGGTACAGGCCGGCCACAGATACGCAGTATTTT.

The chain couples TRBV9 to TRBJ2-3, with a possible D match to TRBD1 (6 bases). Per the germline V gene, CDR1 is SGDLS and CDR2 is YYNGEE. Trimming took 3 bases from V and 6 from J, leaving 11 bases between them. The CDR3 totals 13 residues. Written as DNA, the CDR3 is TGTGCCAGCAGCGGGGGGCGGTGGGATACGCAGTATTTT. Amino acid sequence: CASSGGRWDTQYF.

V is TRBV29-1 and J is TRBJ1-1; 7 positions match TRBD1. Germline CDR1 SQVTM, CDR2 ANQGSEA. This CDR3 has 13 amino acids. The J segment lost 0 bases and the V segment lost 6 bases, leaving 4 bases of the junction unmatched. DNA for the CDR3: TGCAGCGTGGGGGGACAGATGAACACTGAAGCTTTCTTT. This codes for CSVGGQMNTEAFF. The full variable domain, in which reference TRBV29-1 and TRBJ1-1 provide the parts outside the CDR3, is SAVISQKPSRDICQRGTSLTIQCQVDSQVTMMFWYRQQPGQSLTLIATANQGSEATYESGFVIDKFPISRPNLTFSTLTVSNMSPEDSSIYLCSVGGQMNTEAFFGQGTRLTVV.

This clone was detected a few times. This chain connects TRBV7-2 to TRBJ1-5; 7 nucleotides agree with TRBD1. This CDR3 spans 15 amino acids. Germline CDR1 SGHTA, CDR2 FQGNSA. Trimming removed 3 bases from V and 2 bases from J; junction bases left unmatched: 4. The DNA of the CDR3 is TGTGCCAGCAGCTTGGCTGACAGGGGCAATCAGCCCCAGCATTTT. This encodes CASSLADRGNQPQHF.

This chain joins TRBV19 and TRBJ2-7, with a possible D match to TRBD1 (6 bases). The CDR3 consists of 18 residues. Germline V gene lookup returns CDR1 LNHDA and CDR2 SQIVND (reference sequence). Trimming removed 5 bases at V and 0 bases at J, with 23 bases between. Here the CDR3 DNA reads TGTGCCAGTAGTGCGTCCACACGTAGTAGGGGACACTCCTACGAGCAGTACTTC. It is translated as CASSASTRSRGHSYEQYF. The whole variable domain, remainder taken from reference TRBV19 and TRBJ2-7, is DGGITQSPKYLFRKEGQNVTLSCEQNLNHDAMYWYRQDPGQGLRLIYYSQIVNDFQKGDIAEGYSVSREKKESFPLTVTSAQKNPTAFYLCASSASTRSRGHSYEQYFGPGTRLTVT.

V usage is TRBV3-1 (or the pseudogene TRBV3-2) and J usage is TRBJ2-3, with 8 bases fitting TRBD2. Germline values: CDR1 LGHDT, CDR2 YNNKEL (reference sequence). The CDR3 is 15 amino acids. Trimming cost V 4 bases and J 14 bases; bases outside gene matches: 17. In DNA form, the CDR3 reads TGTGCCAGCAGCCGGGGGGGGCAGGGGCTAGCGGGTCCGTATTTT. This gives the protein CASSRGGQGLAGPYF.

V gene TRBV6-5 combines with J gene TRBJ2-1; D possibly corresponds to TRBD1 (5 bases). Germline lookup yields CDR1 MNHEY and CDR2 SVGAGI. Deletions cut 7 bases from V and 2 bases from J, with 9 bases between. This CDR3 spans 13 amino acids. CDR3 coding DNA: TGTGCCAGCAAGGGGCAACCCTACAATGAGCAGTTCTTC. Translating it yields CASKGQPYNEQFF.

The rearrangement joins TRBV6-2 or TRBV6-3 to TRBJ2-4; D gene uncertain. Germline V gene lookup returns CDR1 MNHEY and CDR2 SVGEGT. The CDR3 loop spans 15 amino acids. Trimming took off 5 bases at V and 0 bases at J, with 11 bases between the two ends. CDR3 in DNA: TGTGCCAGCAGTGACCTACAGCTAGCCAAAAACATTCAGTACTTC. It translates to CASSDLQLAKNIQYF.

V gene TRBV7-7 combines with J gene TRBJ2-3; TRBD1 agrees at 7 bases. The germline V gene encodes CDR1 SSHAT and CDR2 FNYEAQ (reference sequence). This CDR3 is 15 amino acids long. With V trimmed by 1 base and J by 0 bases, 1 base remained unmatched. For the CDR3, the DNA is TGTGCCAGCAGCTTAGGGACAGGAAGCACAGATACGCAGTATTTT. Amino acids: CASSLGTGSTDTQYF.

V usage is TRBV6-5 and J usage is TRBJ2-7, with D unresolved. The CDR3 covers 13 residues. V lost 6 bases and J 3 bases, leaving 12 bases between the germline ends. CDR1 MNHEY and CDR2 SVGAGI come from the germline V gene. CDR3 residues: CASRPTGGYEQYF. Here the CDR3 DNA reads TGTGCCAGCAGACCTACCGGCGGCTACGAGCAGTACTTC.

The rearrangement links TRBV6-5 to TRBJ2-7; TRBD1 agrees at 8 bases. Germline values: CDR1 MNHEY, CDR2 SVGAGI. The CDR3 has 16 amino acids. The ends lost 0 bases at V and 1 base at J; junction bases unmatched: 5. CDR3 region: CASSYSSGTGSYEQYF. As DNA, the CDR3 is TGTGCCAGCAGTTACTCGTCCGGGACAGGTTCCTACGAGCAGTACTTC.

This clone was counted once. This chain uses TRBV5-1 with TRBJ1-1; possibly TRBD1 for D (6 bases). Trimming removed 0 bases from V and 6 bases from J, with 18 bases in between. The CDR3 consists of 16 residues. Germline CDR1 is SGHRS and CDR2 is YFSETQ. This CDR3 reads CASSLEGRGASPEAFF. The CDR3 nucleotides read TGCGCCAGCAGCTTGGAAGGGCGGGGGGCGAGTCCTGAAGCTTTCTTT.

The rearrangement uses TRBV12-5 and TRBJ1-1, with D maybe TRBD1 (6 bases). Germline-derived CDR1 and CDR2 are LGHNT and FRNRAP. The CDR3 covers 15 residues. The ends were cut back, 0 bases at V and 1 base at J, with 9 bases in the middle. CDR3 residues: CASGLVGGQNTEAFF. For the CDR3, the DNA is TGTGCTAGTGGTTTGGTAGGGGGACAGAACACTGAAGCTTTCTTT.

This clone was seen a handful of times. The rearrangement uses TRBV19 and TRBJ1-5; the match to TRBD1 covers 8 bases. Germline V gene data show CDR1 as LNHDA and CDR2 as SQIVND (reference sequence). The CDR3 covers 16 residues. With 4 bases clipped from V and 3 bases from J, the junction kept 8 bases outside the gene matches. The CDR3 nucleotides are TGTGCCAGTAGTACGGGGACAGGACATCTCAATCAGCCCCAGCATTTT. Encoded protein: CASSTGTGHLNQPQHF.

This clone appeared once. The chain combines TRBV19 with TRBJ2-5; unclear D gene. The CDR3 has 15 residues. Trimming stripped 4 bases from V and 2 bases from J, with 14 bases between. Germline-derived CDR1 and CDR2 are LNHDA and SQIVND (reference sequence). DNA of the CDR3: TGTGCCAGTAGTACCCTAGAGGCGGCACAAGAGACCCAGTACTTC. The encoded protein is CASSTLEAAQETQYF.

This clone showed up just a few times. CDR3 region: CASSSRQGRSYEQYF. In DNA, the CDR3 is TGTGCCAGCAGTTCCCGACAGGGTAGATCCTACGAGCAGTACTTC. V and J are TRBV28 and TRBJ2-7; the match to TRBD1 covers 7 bases. Germline loops: CDR1 MDHEN, CDR2 SYDVKM. This CDR3 contains 15 residues. J was trimmed by 1 base and V by 4 bases; bases with no gene match: 7. Combining the CDR3 with reference TRBV28 and TRBJ2-7 gives the whole variable domain DVKVTQSSRYLVKRTGEKVFLECVQDMDHENMFWYRQDPGLGLRLIYFSYDVKMKEKGDIPEGYSVSREKKERFSLILESASTNQTSMYLCASSSRQGRSYEQYFGPGTRLTVT.

The gene calls are TRBV24-1 and TRBJ2-2, with a possible D match to TRBD1 (5 bases). The CDR3 is made up of 12 amino acids. With 12 bases removed from V and 3 bases from J, the gap between germline ends came to 10 bases. The germline V gene encodes CDR1 KGHDR and CDR2 SFDVKD. CDR3 DNA: TGTGCCGCGGTGGGGCACACCGGGGAGCTGTTTTTT. Translation gives CAAVGHTGELFF.

The CDR3 DNA sequence: TGTGCCAGCAGCCTAAGCGGGGGGTATGGCAACGAGCAGTACTTC. It yields the protein CASSLSGGYGNEQYF. The rearrangement joins TRBV6-5 to TRBJ2-7; 9 bases line up with TRBD2. The CDR3 runs 15 residues. Looked up from germline, CDR1 is MNHEY and CDR2 is SVGAGI. V trimming: 6 bases; J trimming: 5 bases; junction bases outside the gene matches: 11.

This clone has only a few counts. J is TRBJ2-2 and V is TRBV9, with unresolved D. Trimming cost V 0 bases and J 5 bases, with 8 bases left between them. This CDR3 comprises 14 residues. Germline assignment: CDR1 SGDLS and CDR2 YYNGEE. DNA for the CDR3: TGTGCCAGCAGCGTAGACGCCCGGACCGGGGAGCTGTTTTTT. The encoded protein is CASSVDARTGELFF. Supplemented by reference TRBV9 and TRBJ2-2, the full variable domain reads DSGVTQTPKHLITATGQRVTLRCSPRSGDLSVYWYQQSLDQGLQFLIQYYNGEERAKGNILERFSAQQFPDLHSELNLSSLELGDSALYFCASSVDARTGELFFGEGSRLTVL.